The 30 T cell receptor beta chains given below trace back to one sample, sequenced in a study of control samples from healthy donors and cancer patients. Some clones are missing from TCRdb's copy, which holds only in-frame ones; the method was immunoSEQ multiplex PCR. Here the sample spans about 82,000 clones, roughly 93% being singletons. The source material was blood. All receptors derive from a woman in her late teens or twenties in good health.

This clone has a single count. This rearrangement joins TRBV6-1 to TRBJ1-4; maybe TRBD1 (5 bases). Looked up from germline, CDR1 is MNHNS and CDR2 is SASEGT. The CDR3 has 15 amino acids. Trimming shortened V by 3 bases and J by 7 bases, and 15 bases separated the two germline ends. The CDR3, as DNA: TGTGCCAGCAGTGAGACCACGGGGGTGTCTGAAAAACTGTTTTTT. It codes for CASSETTGVSEKLFF.

In its sample, this clone was seen once. This chain uses TRBV28 with TRBJ1-2; a weak D match, TRBD1 (6 bases). With 9 bases removed from V and 0 bases from J, the gap between germline ends came to 17 bases. This CDR3 is 15 amino acids long. Germline V lookup: CDR1 MDHEN, CDR2 SYDVKM. The CDR3 bases are TGTGCCAGAAAAAAAGGGGGGTCCTCTAACTATGGCTACACCTTC. It encodes CARKKGGSSNYGYTF.

The V and J genes are TRBV11-1 and TRBJ1-6; D is uncertain. The V and J ends lost 3 bases and 0 bases respectively, with 6 bases between them. Germline loops: CDR1 SGHAT, CDR2 FQDESV (reference sequence). The CDR3 has 15 amino acids. In DNA form, the CDR3 reads TGTGCCAGCAGCTTCAGGAGCTCCTATAATTCACCCCTCCACTTT. Residues: CASSFRSSYNSPLHF.

In this sample, this clone turned up once. The chain combines TRBV6-2 or TRBV6-3 with TRBJ2-1, with 7 bases identical to TRBD1. The CDR3 length is 17 residues. Germline V gives CDR1 MNHEY, CDR2 SVGEGT. J was trimmed by 3 bases and V by 0 bases; bases with no gene match: 8. The CDR3 loop reads CASSYSPPTGIYNEQFF. CDR3 nucleotide sequence: TGTGCCAGCAGTTACTCGCCCCCGACAGGGATCTACAATGAGCAGTTCTTC.

The chain has TRBV12-3 or TRBV12-4 and TRBJ2-1; D unclear. Trimming removed 2 bases from V and 7 bases from J, with 6 bases in between. The CDR3 has 12 residues. This CDR3 reads CASSLQRNEQFF. The CDR3 bases are TGTGCCAGCAGTTTACAACGGAATGAGCAGTTCTTC.

This chain's CDR3 is CATQGASGTLRNTGELFF. The CDR3 DNA is TGTGCCACCCAGGGGGCTAGCGGGACACTTAGGAACACCGGGGAGCTGTTTTTT. The V call is TRBV24-1, the J call TRBJ2-2, with D tentatively TRBD2 (9 bases). This CDR3 is built from 18 residues. Trimming removed 9 bases at V and 1 base at J, with 23 bases between. Germline loops: CDR1 KGHDR, CDR2 SFDVKD.

The rearrangement links TRBV5-6 to TRBJ1-2, with D hard to call. Per the germline V gene, CDR1 is SGHDT and CDR2 is YYEEEE. The CDR3 consists of 11 residues. V was pared by 2 bases and J by 4 bases, with 3 bases between. The DNA for the CDR3 is TGTGCCAGCAGCTTCAGCTATGGCTACACCTTC. The encoded protein is CASSFSYGYTF. Filled out from reference TRBV5-6 and TRBJ1-2, the complete variable domain reads DAGVTQSPTHLIKTRGQQVTLRCSPKSGHDTVSWYQQALGQGPQFIFQYYEEEERQRGNFPDRFSGHQFPNYSSELNVNALLLGDSALYLCASSFSYGYTFGSGTRLTVV.

The CDR3 DNA is TGTGCCAGCAGCCCGACTTTACTGAACGAGCAGTACTTC. Its protein product is CASSPTLLNEQYF. V gene TRBV14 combines with J gene TRBJ2-7; D uncertain. Germline CDR1 is SGHDN and CDR2 is FVKESK. V was shortened by 4 bases and J by 5 bases, with 12 bases between the two germline ends. This CDR3 contains 13 residues.

The chain joins TRBV7-6 to TRBJ2-3; 9 bases are a match to TRBD2. Germline CDR1 is SGHVS and CDR2 is FNYEAQ. V trimming: 1 base; J trimming: 1 base; junction bases outside the gene matches: 0. The CDR3 has 15 residues. The CDR3 bases are TGTGCCAGCAGCTTAGTAGCGGGGGGCACAGATACGCAGTATTTT. Protein sequence: CASSLVAGGTDTQYF.

The chain employs TRBV7-8 and TRBJ1-2, with D perhaps TRBD1 (5 bases). In germline, CDR1 is SGHVS, CDR2 FQNEAQ. Deletions cut 1 base from V and 4 bases from J, with 13 bases between. This CDR3 is built from 15 residues. CDR3 protein: CASSLEAGSAYGYTF. Written as DNA, the CDR3 is TGTGCCAGCAGCTTAGAGGCAGGGAGTGCCTATGGCTACACCTTC. The full variable domain, with the rest looked up from reference TRBV7-8 and TRBJ1-2, is GAGVSQSPRYKVAKRGQDVALRCDPISGHVSLFWYQQALGQGPEFLTYFQNEAQLDKSGLPSDRFFAERPEGSVSTLKIQRTQQEDSAVYLCASSLEAGSAYGYTFGSGTRLTVV.

V usage is TRBV5-1 and J usage is TRBJ2-3; D possibly corresponds to TRBD1 (6 bases). The CDR3 is made up of 14 amino acids. Germline CDR1 and CDR2: SGHRS and YFSETQ. V dropped 3 bases and J dropped 2 bases, with 10 bases sitting between them. The CDR3 bases are TGCGCCAGCAGCTCGGACAGACACACAGATACGCAGTATTTT. Protein product: CASSSDRHTDTQYF.

The chain recombines TRBV29-1 with TRBJ1-1; weak D call: TRBD1 (5 bases). The CDR3 has 12 residues. Per germline, CDR1 SQVTM and CDR2 ANQGSEA. Trimming left V 6 bases short and J 4 bases short, with 12 bases between. CDR3 in amino acids: CSVTGAVTEAFF. The CDR3 DNA is TGCAGCGTAACAGGAGCGGTCACTGAAGCTTTCTTT.

J is TRBJ2-2 and V is TRBV19, with D possibly TRBD2 on 6 matching bases. Per germline, CDR1 LNHDA and CDR2 SQIVND (reference sequence). The CDR3 is 17 amino acids. The V gene lost 5 bases and the J gene lost 0 bases, with 16 bases spanning the gap. This CDR3 is CASSGYGGYANTGELFF. For the CDR3, the DNA is TGTGCCAGTAGTGGATACGGGGGTTACGCGAACACCGGGGAGCTGTTTTTT.

V usage is TRBV7-6 and J usage is TRBJ2-7; D is ambiguous. Trimming removed 6 bases from V and 0 bases from J, with 18 bases in between. Germline CDR1 and CDR2: SGHVS and FNYEAQ. The CDR3 has 16 residues. CDR3 sequence: CASSSFRGPSSYEQYF. CDR3 coding DNA: TGTGCCAGCAGTTCGTTCCGTGGGCCCAGCTCCTACGAGCAGTACTTC. Full variable domain (remainder filled in from reference TRBV7-6 and TRBJ2-7): GAGVSQSPRYKVTKRGQDVALRCDPISGHVSLYWYRQALGQGPEFLTYFNYEAQQDKSGLPNDRFSAERPEGSISTLTIQRTEQRDSAMYRCASSSFRGPSSYEQYFGPGTRLTVT.

The chain links TRBV5-1 to TRBJ2-1; 10 nucleotides match TRBD2. Germline V gives CDR1 SGHRS, CDR2 YFSETQ. V shed 0 bases, J shed 6 bases, and the junction held 3 bases outside the gene matches. This CDR3 has 15 amino acids. CDR3 sequence reads: CASSLELAGLNEQFF. For the CDR3, the DNA is TGCGCCAGCAGCTTGGAACTAGCGGGACTCAATGAGCAGTTCTTC.

V and J are TRBV19 and TRBJ2-1; D is perhaps TRBD2 (5 bases). V dropped 8 bases and J dropped 0 bases, with 8 bases sitting between them. The CDR3 extends over 13 amino acids. Germline CDR1 is LNHDA and CDR2 is SQIVND (reference sequence). The CDR3: CASLGSSYNEQFF. In DNA form, the CDR3 reads TGTGCCAGTTTAGGGAGCTCCTACAATGAGCAGTTCTTC.

The chain uses TRBV5-1 and TRBJ2-3; 8 nucleotides agree with TRBD2. The CDR3 sequence is 17 residues long. After removal of 2 bases from V and 2 bases from J, the junction contained 10 bases not matched to a gene. The germline gives CDR1 SGHRS, CDR2 YFSETQ. CDR3 DNA: TGCGCCAGCAGCTTTGCCCCCCAGCGGGGGACCACAGATACGCAGTATTTT. It specifies CASSFAPQRGTTDTQYF.

This sequence joins TRBV6-2 or TRBV6-3 and TRBJ2-1; the match to TRBD1 covers 7 bases. The CDR3 has 16 amino acids. Losses at the gene ends were 5 bases for V and 4 bases for J; bases not matched to a gene: 11. Germline-derived CDR1 and CDR2 are MNHEY and SVGEGT. The CDR3 loop reads CASSDNKGAWYNEQFF. The CDR3, as DNA: TGTGCCAGCAGTGACAACAAGGGGGCTTGGTACAATGAGCAGTTCTTC.

This chain uses TRBV6-4 with TRBJ1-1; 7 positions agree with TRBD1. CDR3 length: 14 residues. In germline, CDR1 is MRHNA, CDR2 SNTAGT. J lost 1 base, V lost 4 bases, and 3 bases had no gene match. In nucleotides, the CDR3 is TGTGCCAGCAGTGCCGGACAGGAGAACACTGAAGCTTTCTTT. Amino acid sequence: CASSAGQENTEAFF.

The rearrangement links TRBV24-1 to TRBJ1-1, with D perhaps matching TRBD1 (6 bases). The germline gives CDR1 KGHDR, CDR2 SFDVKD. V was clipped by 7 bases and J by 4 bases, with 15 bases between them. The CDR3 is 14 amino acids. CDR3 loop: CATREGGEGTEAFF. DNA of the CDR3: TGTGCCACCAGGGAAGGGGGGGAAGGCACTGAAGCTTTCTTT.

This chain links TRBV7-3 with TRBJ2-1; 10 bases fit TRBD2. The CDR3 covers 17 residues. Germline V CDR1 and CDR2: SGHTA, FQGTGA. J was trimmed by 5 bases and V by 1 base; bases with no gene match: 8. The CDR3 region has the DNA TGTGCCAGCAGCTTAAGCTCCGGACTAGCGGCCAACAATGAGCAGTTCTTC. It is translated as CASSLSSGLAANNEQFF. Full variable domain (remainder filled in from reference TRBV7-3 and TRBJ2-1): GAGVSQTPSNKVTEKGKYVELRCDPISGHTALYWYRQSLGQGPEFLIYFQGTGAADDSGLPNDRFFAVRPEGSVSTLKIQRTERGDSAVYLCASSLSSGLAANNEQFFGPGTRLTVL.

The table lists this clone with a count of one. The chain combines TRBV18 with TRBJ1-2, with D hard to call. V lost 2 bases to trimming and J lost 0 bases, with 16 bases between them. Germline V lookup: CDR1 KGHSH, CDR2 LQKENI. CDR3 length equals 17 residues. The CDR3 DNA reads as TGTGCCAGCTCACCATCCACGGCGGGAACCACTAACTATGGCTACACCTTC. This translates into CASSPSTAGTTNYGYTF. The variable domain in full, completed from reference TRBV18 and TRBJ1-2, reads NAGVMQNPRHLVRRRGQEARLRCSPMKGHSHVYWYRQLPEEGLKFMVYLQKENIIDESGMPKERFSAEFPKEGPSILRIQQVVRGDSAAYFCASSPSTAGTTNYGYTFGSGTRLTVV.

The J gene is TRBJ1-1, the V gene TRBV6-5; 8 bases match TRBD1. This CDR3 spans 16 amino acids. V shed 2 bases, J shed 6 bases, and the junction held 11 bases outside the gene matches. Germline CDR1 and CDR2: MNHEY and SVGAGI. CDR3 coding DNA: TGTGCCAGCAGTTACACCCTAACAGGGGGGGAGCCTGAAGCTTTCTTT. Protein product: CASSYTLTGGEPEAFF.

The rearrangement joins TRBV7-3 to TRBJ2-3; 8 bases are a match to TRBD2. Germline CDR1 SGHTA, CDR2 FQGTGA. V gave up 4 bases and J gave up 1 base; unmatched junction bases: 4. The CDR3 spans 15 residues. DNA for the CDR3: TGTGCCAGCAGCTCCACGGGGGGGGGCACAGATACGCAGTATTTT. Translated: CASSSTGGGTDTQYF.

V and J are TRBV5-1 and TRBJ1-1; D is unclear. The V end lost 1 base, the J end lost 1 base, and 8 bases lay between the germline ends. This CDR3 is built from 14 residues. Germline lookup yields CDR1 SGHRS and CDR2 YFSETQ. CDR3 loop: CASSLWLENTEAFF. The CDR3 coding sequence is TGCGCCAGCAGCTTGTGGCTAGAGAACACTGAAGCTTTCTTT.

The chain links TRBV18 to TRBJ1-4; 7 bases line up with TRBD1. The CDR3 has 14 residues. Per germline, CDR1 KGHSH and CDR2 LQKENI. Losses at the gene ends were 6 bases for V and 3 bases for J; bases not matched to a gene: 4. The CDR3: CASSLGGSNEKLFF. DNA for the CDR3: TGTGCCAGCTCCCTAGGGGGCTCTAATGAAAAACTGTTTTTT.

The chain has TRBV18 and TRBJ2-3; 7 bases match TRBD2. Losses at the gene ends were 3 bases for V and 6 bases for J; bases not matched to a gene: 9. CDR1 is KGHSH and CDR2 is LQKENI in the germline V gene. The CDR3 sequence is 15 residues long. The CDR3 is CASSPLAGVADTQYF. The CDR3 DNA follows: TGTGCCAGCTCACCCCTCGCGGGAGTAGCCGATACGCAGTATTTT.

The chain uses TRBV15 and TRBJ1-6; 8 nucleotides line up with TRBD1. Germline lookup yields CDR1 LNHNV and CDR2 YYDKDF (reference sequence). J lost 9 bases, V lost 0 bases, and 4 bases had no gene match. The CDR3 spans 15 residues. CDR3 bases: TGTGCCACCAGCAGAGAAACAGGGGGGGGTTCACCCCTCCACTTT. This codes for CATSRETGGGSPLHF.

The chain uses TRBV14 and TRBJ2-3, with D possibly being TRBD1 (5 bases). V was trimmed by 1 base and J by 4 bases, leaving 12 bases between them. Per germline, CDR1 SGHDN and CDR2 FVKESK. CDR3 length: 15 amino acids. The CDR3 bases are TGTGCCAGCAGCCAAGGGACACCTAGGCCAGATACGCAGTATTTT. This codes for CASSQGTPRPDTQYF.

The rearrangement uses TRBV11-2 and TRBJ2-1; D is undetermined. Germline lookup yields CDR1 SGHAT and CDR2 FQNNGV. V was cut by 1 base and J by 2 bases, with 12 bases left in between. The CDR3 is made up of 16 amino acids. The CDR3 reads CASSLVALNTYNEQFF. CDR3 sequence (DNA): TGTGCCAGCAGCTTAGTAGCTCTCAACACCTACAATGAGCAGTTCTTC.